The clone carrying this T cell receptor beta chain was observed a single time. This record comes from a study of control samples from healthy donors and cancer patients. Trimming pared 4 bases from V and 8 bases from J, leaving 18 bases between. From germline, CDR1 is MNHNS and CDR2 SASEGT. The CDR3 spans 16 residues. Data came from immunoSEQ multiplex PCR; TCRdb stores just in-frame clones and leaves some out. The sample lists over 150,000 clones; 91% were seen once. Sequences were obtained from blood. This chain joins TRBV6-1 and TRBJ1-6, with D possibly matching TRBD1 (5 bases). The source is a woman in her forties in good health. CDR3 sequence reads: CASSGGASGVDSPLHF. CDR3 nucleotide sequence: TGTGCCAGCAGTGGCGGGGCCAGTGGGGTAGATTCACCCCTCCACTTT.